A single sample is the source of the 31 T cell receptor beta chains below, sequenced in a study of shared clonotypes between healthy human individuals. Clones were read by immunoSEQ multiplex PCR, and TCRdb kept only the in-frame ones, dropping some. The data show some 2.4 million clones, 90% to 95% seen once. Sequencing was performed on naive CD4+ T cells from PBMCs. Noted subset: CD45RA+ positively selected. These TCRs come from a man aged 18 to 35 in good health. Some clones in this sample may be carry-over from other donors' samples.

V gene TRBV5-1 combines with J gene TRBJ2-7; 8 bases are a match to TRBD1. CDR1 SGHRS and CDR2 YFSETQ come from the germline V gene. The J segment lost 3 bases and the V segment lost 4 bases, leaving 6 bases of the junction unmatched. This CDR3 contains 14 residues. The CDR3 reads CASSHVGQGYEQYF. CDR3 nucleotides: TGCGCCAGCAGCCATGTAGGACAGGGCTACGAGCAGTACTTC.

The chain recombines TRBV6-1 with TRBJ1-1; no firm D call. This CDR3 has 14 amino acids. Trimming removed 7 bases at V and 4 bases at J, with 16 bases between. CDR1 and CDR2 (germline): MNHNS, SASEGT. The CDR3 DNA is TGTGCCAGCAATGGACGAACCTTGAGCACTGAAGCTTTCTTT. Translated: CASNGRTLSTEAFF.

The chain joins TRBV5-6 to TRBJ2-7, with D maybe TRBD2 (5 bases). Germline V CDR1 and CDR2: SGHDT, YYEEEE. The CDR3 totals 14 residues. V was trimmed by 1 base and J by 3 bases, leaving 11 bases between them. CDR3 in amino acids: CASSLSSVVYEQYF. The CDR3 nucleotides are TGTGCCAGCAGCTTGAGTAGCGTGGTCTACGAGCAGTACTTC.

The genes are TRBV18 and TRBJ2-1; D might be TRBD1 or TRBD2, each matching 6 bases. V gave up 0 bases and J gave up 7 bases, with 10 bases separating them. Per germline, CDR1 KGHSH and CDR2 LQKENI. The CDR3 extends over 14 amino acids. Written as DNA, the CDR3 is TGTGCCAGCTCACCACCGGGGGCGGGGAATGAGCAGTTCTTC. This codes for CASSPPGAGNEQFF.

A remark on this clone: Other DNA sequences within the sample encode an identical CDR3. The chain carries TRBV13 and TRBJ2-5; D unresolved. V was trimmed by 4 bases and J by 5 bases, leaving 5 bases between them. Germline V gene data show CDR1 as PRHDT and CDR2 as FYEKMQ (reference sequence). This CDR3 spans 11 amino acids. The CDR3 loop reads CASSSGETQYF. The CDR3 coding sequence is TGTGCCAGCAGCTCCGGGGAGACCCAGTACTTC.

This chain uses TRBV11-3 with TRBJ2-7; a weak D match, TRBD1 (6 bases). V lost 5 bases and J lost 1, with 12 bases in between. Germline V gene lookup returns CDR1 SGHNT and CDR2 YENEEA. The CDR3 runs to 14 residues. This CDR3 reads CASSQRGSSYEQYF. In DNA, the CDR3 is TGTGCCAGCAGCCAAAGGGGGTCATCCTACGAGCAGTACTTC.

The table lists this clone with a count of one. This chain connects TRBV7-9 to TRBJ2-7; 15 nucleotides agree with TRBD2. From germline, CDR1 is SEHNR and CDR2 FQNEAQ (reference sequence). Germline trimming cut 5 bases from V and 4 bases from J; bases unmatched to any gene: 15. This CDR3 has 19 residues. The CDR3 coding sequence is TGTGCCAGCAGCCCCAGGGGACTAGCGGGAGGCAGTGGGATTTACGAGCAGTACTTC. Its protein is CASSPRGLAGGSGIYEQYF.

The V and J genes are TRBV9 and TRBJ1-1; D is perhaps TRBD1 (5 bases). With 3 bases removed from V and 1 base from J, the gap between germline ends came to 10 bases. Germline V gives CDR1 SGDLS, CDR2 YYNGEE. This CDR3 spans 14 amino acids. CDR3 sequence: CASSAQQGNTEAFF. In DNA, the CDR3 is TGTGCCAGCAGCGCCCAGCAGGGGAACACTGAAGCTTTCTTT.

The chain joins TRBV29-1 to TRBJ2-7; no reliable D call. This CDR3 has 12 amino acids. V lost 2 bases to trimming and J lost 8 bases, with 13 bases between them. CDR1 is SQVTM, CDR2 ANQGSEA, per germline. CDR3 sequence reads: CSVEQESYKQYF. CDR3 nucleotide sequence: TGCAGCGTTGAACAGGAGTCCTATAAGCAGTACTTC.

This chain connects TRBV30 to TRBJ2-7, with D possibly TRBD1 on 6 matching bases. The CDR3 loop spans 17 amino acids. V lost 5 bases and J 2 bases, leaving 25 bases between the germline ends. The germline CDR1 and CDR2 sequences are GTSNPN and SVGIG (reference sequence). The CDR3 bases are TGTGCCTGGTACTTACAGGGAGACCCCCCCCTGACCTACGAGCAGTACTTC. It encodes CAWYLQGDPPLTYEQYF.

V and J are TRBV6-5 and TRBJ2-1, with a tentative D call TRBD2 (5 bases). Germline lookup yields CDR1 MNHEY and CDR2 SVGAGI. The V and J ends lost 5 bases and 4 bases respectively, with 15 bases between them. There are 15 residues in the CDR3. The CDR3 loop is CASSTGKRIYNEQFF. Written as DNA, the CDR3 is TGTGCCAGCAGTACCGGGAAGCGGATATACAATGAGCAGTTCTTC.

V is TRBV4-2 and J is TRBJ1-5, with no clear D. Deletions cut 3 bases from V and 0 bases from J, with 15 bases between. The CDR3 contains 17 residues. CDR1 LGHNA and CDR2 YNFKEQ come from the germline V gene. This chain's CDR3 is CASSQLVGRISNQPQHF. Here the CDR3 DNA reads TGTGCCAGCAGCCAGTTGGTAGGACGGATTAGCAATCAGCCCCAGCATTTT.

V and J are TRBV7-9 and TRBJ2-3; unclear D gene. Looked up from germline, CDR1 is SEHNR and CDR2 is FQNEAQ (reference sequence). The V end lost 3 bases, the J end lost 3 bases, and 7 bases lay between the germline ends. CDR3 size: 13 residues. The CDR3 protein is CASSFVGTDTQYF. In DNA form, the CDR3 reads TGTGCCAGCAGCTTTGTGGGGACAGATACGCAGTATTTT.

The chain couples TRBV10-3 to TRBJ2-3; D remains unclear. V gave up 4 bases and J gave up 3 bases, with 8 bases separating them. Germline loops: CDR1 ENHRY, CDR2 SYGVKD. CDR3 length equals 13 residues. Here the CDR3 DNA reads TGTGCCATCAGTGGTCAGCAGACAGATACGCAGTATTTT. It codes for CAISGQQTDTQYF.

This clone was seen once. The chain combines TRBV30 with TRBJ1-5; D is unresolved. The V gene lost 2 bases and the J gene lost 0 bases, with 8 bases spanning the gap. The CDR3 is 14 residues long. Germline CDR1 and CDR2: GTSNPN and SVGIG (reference sequence). CDR3 in amino acids: CAWSYRFSNQPQHF. The CDR3 coding sequence is TGTGCCTGGAGTTATCGTTTTAGCAATCAGCCCCAGCATTTT. The full variable domain, in which reference TRBV30 and TRBJ1-5 provide the parts outside the CDR3, is SQTIHQWPATLVQPVGSPLSLECTVEGTSNPNLYWYRQAAGRGLQLLFYSVGIGQISSEVPQNLSASRPQDRQFILSSKKLLLSDSGFYLCAWSYRFSNQPQHFGDGTRLSIL.

V usage is TRBV7-7 and J usage is TRBJ2-3; no definite D call. Germline V gene sequence: CDR1 SSHAT, CDR2 FNYEAQ (reference sequence). The V end lost 5 bases, the J end lost 6 bases, and 18 bases lay between the germline ends. CDR3 length equals 15 residues. The CDR3 DNA reads as TGTGCCAGCAGCCCTGAGTTGCAGCCTCTTGATACGCAGTATTTT. It yields the protein CASSPELQPLDTQYF.

The chain recombines TRBV30 with TRBJ2-3; D may be TRBD1 (7 bases). The CDR3 is 13 amino acids. The V gene lost 5 bases and the J gene lost 7 bases, with 16 bases spanning the gap. Germline V lookup: CDR1 GTSNPN, CDR2 SVGIG (reference sequence). CDR3 in amino acids: CAWGGGTANTQYF. CDR3 sequence (DNA): TGTGCCTGGGGAGGAGGGACAGCGAATACGCAGTATTTT.

The chain joins TRBV29-1 to TRBJ2-3; D not certain. The length of the CDR3 is 13 residues. Deletions cut 3 bases from V and 1 base from J, with 8 bases between. From germline, CDR1 is SQVTM and CDR2 ANQGSEA. The CDR3 reads CSVDWTGTDTQYF. In DNA form, the CDR3 reads TGCAGCGTTGATTGGACGGGCACAGATACGCAGTATTTT.

V usage is TRBV27 and J usage is TRBJ2-5, with a weak D call TRBD1 (6 bases). Germline CDR1 reads MNHEY; CDR2 reads SMNVEV (reference sequence). With 5 bases removed from V and 4 bases from J, the gap between germline ends came to 14 bases. The CDR3 runs to 14 residues. CDR3 sequence (DNA): TGTGCCAGCAGTGTCAGGGGCCTGTCAGAGACCCAGTACTTC. It codes for CASSVRGLSETQYF.

The chain employs TRBV4-1 and TRBJ1-4, with 9 bases lining up with TRBD1. Losses at the gene ends were 4 bases for V and 1 base for J; bases not matched to a gene: 7. Germline lookup yields CDR1 MGHRA and CDR2 YSYEKL. The CDR3 sequence is 17 residues long. In DNA, the CDR3 is TGCGCCAGCAGCCGAACAGGGGGCGCTGGAACTAATGAAAAACTGTTTTTT. Protein product: CASSRTGGAGTNEKLFF.

This clone was seen only once. The chain combines TRBV14 with TRBJ2-7; 9 positions match TRBD1. CDR3 length: 16 residues. The junction had 11 bases not matched to a gene; V was cut back by 1 base and J by 7 bases. Germline V CDR1 and CDR2: SGHDN, FVKESK. The CDR3 DNA reads TGTGCCAGCAGCCAAGGTTGGACAGGGGTAATTGGGGAGCAGTACTTC. Its translation is CASSQGWTGVIGEQYF.

This sequence joins TRBV7-9 and TRBJ1-3; D not resolved. Germline assignment: CDR1 SEHNR and CDR2 FQNEAQ (reference sequence). This CDR3 has 14 amino acids. Trimming shortened V by 3 bases and J by 7 bases, and 13 bases separated the two germline ends. CDR3 in DNA: TGTGCCAGCAGCTTGGGTTCGGATGGGAACACCATATATTTT. Protein: CASSLGSDGNTIYF.

In DNA form, the CDR3 reads TGTGCCAGCAGCCTGACCCTCTTAGCGGGGAGGACTATGGATGAGCAGTTCTTC. It translates to CASSLTLLAGRTMDEQFF. The V gene is TRBV14, the J gene TRBJ2-1; 8 nucleotides match TRBD2. Unmatched junction bases numbered 19, after V lost 4 bases and J lost 8 bases. The CDR3 has 18 amino acids. CDR1 SGHDN and CDR2 FVKESK come from the germline V gene.

In nucleotides, the CDR3 is TGCGCCAGCAGCCCCGACTTTCAAGCGGGAGCAAGGGAGCTGTTTTTT. Translating it yields CASSPDFQAGARELFF. The chain combines TRBV5-1 with TRBJ2-2, with TRBD2 identical over 8 bases. V was clipped by 4 bases and J by 9 bases; unmatched bases: 14. The CDR3 contains 16 residues. Germline loops: CDR1 SGHRS, CDR2 YFSETQ. The full variable domain, in which reference TRBV5-1 and TRBJ2-2 provide the parts outside the CDR3, is KAGVTQTPRYLIKTRGQQVTLSCSPISGHRSVSWYQQTPGQGLQFLFEYFSETQRNKGNFPGRFSGRQFSNSRSEMNVSTLELGDSALYLCASSPDFQAGARELFFGEGSRLTVL.

The rearrangement joins TRBV7-9 to TRBJ2-3; no clear D gene. Between the trimmed V and J ends, which lost 4 bases and 2 bases, there was a span of 16 bases. Germline assignment: CDR1 SEHNR and CDR2 FQNEAQ (reference sequence). The CDR3 runs 16 residues. This CDR3 is CASSSPAARFTDTQYF. The CDR3 DNA reads TGTGCCAGCAGCTCCCCAGCAGCGAGGTTCACAGATACGCAGTATTTT.

The V call is TRBV7-8, the J call TRBJ2-7; 7 bases agree with TRBD1. Germline CDR1 and CDR2: SGHVS and FQNEAQ. The CDR3 length is 14 residues. V lost 3 bases and J lost 1; bases outside the gene matches: 3. The CDR3 here is CASSFNRGSYEQYF. The CDR3 DNA is TGTGCCAGCAGCTTTAACAGGGGTTCCTACGAGCAGTACTTC.

The chain uses TRBV5-6 and TRBJ2-7, with no clear D. Germline values: CDR1 SGHDT, CDR2 YYEEEE. V lost 2 bases to trimming and J lost 0 bases, with 12 bases between them. The CDR3 totals 15 residues. As DNA, the CDR3 is TGTGCCAGCAGCTTTAGACCTCTTAGCTCCTACGAGCAGTACTTC. Protein product: CASSFRPLSSYEQYF.

The V gene is TRBV5-1, the J gene TRBJ2-7, with D perhaps TRBD1 (6 bases). The V end lost 0 bases, the J end lost 7 bases, and 11 bases lay between the germline ends. The CDR3 runs 13 residues. Per the germline V gene, CDR1 is SGHRS and CDR2 is YFSETQ. CDR3 loop: CASSLGVQGEQYF. The CDR3 nucleotides read TGCGCCAGCAGCTTGGGGGTCCAGGGGGAGCAGTACTTC.

The J gene is TRBJ2-3, the V gene TRBV29-1; TRBD2 might be the D (5 bases). With 4 bases removed from V and 8 bases from J, the gap between germline ends came to 19 bases. Looked up from germline, CDR1 is SQVTM and CDR2 is ANQGSEA. The CDR3 spans 14 residues. The CDR3 here is CSVGMTSRGGTQYF. Written as DNA, the CDR3 is TGCAGCGTTGGGATGACCTCTCGAGGAGGTACGCAGTATTTT.

The CDR3 protein is CASRRTSGKVEQYF. CDR3 nucleotide sequence: TGTGCCAGCAGGCGGACTAGCGGGAAGGTCGAGCAGTACTTC. This sequence joins TRBV6-6 and TRBJ2-7; 12 bases are a match to TRBD2. Trimming removed 6 bases from V and 6 bases from J; junction bases left unmatched: 6. This CDR3 contains 14 residues. The germline CDR1 and CDR2 sequences are MNHNY and SVGAGI (reference sequence).

The gene calls are TRBV2 and TRBJ2-3; 10 bases are shared with TRBD1. Trimming took 7 bases from V and 5 from J; bases not matched to a gene: 3. Germline CDR1 is SNHLY and CDR2 is FYNNEI. CDR3 size: 13 residues. The CDR3 here is CASTGQGVDTQYF. CDR3 nucleotide sequence: TGTGCCAGCACCGGACAGGGGGTAGATACGCAGTATTTT.